This TCR beta chain was captured in a study of tumor and adjacent non-tumor tissue in lung cancer (dated by TCRdb to about 2018). With respect to the entire study: Patients with adenocarcinoma (around 13), squamous cell carcinoma (2) and small cell lung cancer (1) were included in the cohort. The approximately 15 enrolled patients, of whom some 10 were men and 5 were women, were aged 31 to 76 years and were diagnosed with TNM stage I to III disease. In total, sequencing yielded 125,075,908 productive TCRbeta reads, which works out to an average of approximately 4.1 million reads per sample. Bulk TCRbeta repertoires were compared between lung tumor tissue and matched distant non-tumor lung tissue obtained from fewer than 18 lung cancer patients. For each patient, one tumor sample and one normal lung sample were taken, giving approximately 33 paired specimens that underwent TCRbeta CDR3 sequencing. Study-wide conclusions, independent of this receptor: Peripheral blood was not sequenced, so blood TCRbeta repertoires in these lung cancer patients were not examined. Tumor tissue showed significantly higher TCR diversity (inverse Simpson) than normal lung tissue, at roughly 390 vs 170 (P = 0.0075, Mann-Whitney U test). Neither the sequencing platform nor unique molecular identifiers are mentioned in the methods. The top 100 clones made up a significantly larger cumulative share of the repertoire in normal lung than in tumor tissue. Only roughly 14 patients were included in the cohort, and the need for larger samples and more detailed clinical data was noted by the authors. TCR diversity was significantly higher in younger patients, and greater tumor TCR diversity was associated with shorter overall survival and shorter disease-free survival.

Bulk unsorted tissue served as the source for RNA extraction, and RNA quality was assessed using a NanoDrop ND-1000 and an Agilent 2100. Newly diagnosed lung cancer patients without prior chemotherapy who had been admitted for thoracic surgery in China between August and November 2014 were enrolled as donors. Anyone who had undergone radiotherapy or chemotherapy before, or who had another cancer at the same time, was left out of the study. Pieces of surgical tissue measuring about 1-2 cm3 were kept in RNAlater solution and held at -80 degrees C until needed. In the case of this clonotype: The specificity of this receptor is unknown. One base away lies a much larger clone, so this may be a sequencing read error.

Clipping removes 7 bases from V and 4 bases from J, with 9 as the unmatched junction base count. CDR1 and CDR2 were assigned from the germline V gene as SGHDN and FVKESK. The CDR3 covers 15 residues, taking in both the cysteine and the phenylalanine. Only the CDR3 region is kept as DNA, spanning 45 bases read in frame from base 1. The library was generated by multiplex PCR. This sample was sequenced with an Illumina HiSeq 2500. TCRbeta libraries were built by three rounds of nested PCR using primers (Table S4), following protocols modified from ARM-PCR. Before sequencing, PCR products of 200-500 bp were cut from the gel and purified using the QIAquick gel extraction kit. As for the original processing: Reads were cleaned using Trimmomatic, were merged into complete CDR3 sequences using FLASH, and were assigned to V(D)J germline segments using MiTCR. Clonal diversity was calculated as the inverse Simpson's index using VDJtools. In-frame sequences without a premature stop codon were defined as productive reads. Using fastp at Q25 and MiXCR, TCRdb reprocessed the public reads and kept productive beta chains. One record per CDR3 amino acid sequence lists the most common genes and DNA. TCRdb's processing, not the authors' own work, is the source of the V and J calls. The sample profile shows 65,000 to 70,000 distinct CDR3 sequences; roughly three fifths of them were found once. In total, the top ten clones hold 20% to 25% of the sample.

The receptor's source is a man aged 50 to 59 with non-small cell lung cancer. The sequence links TRBV14 to TRBJ2-2; TRBD2 aligns with 7 central bases. The sample was lung tumor tissue. The DNA reads as follows: TGTGCCAGCAACCCTTTTGCGGGGGTCACCGGGGAGCTGTTTTTT. It translates as CASNPFAGVTGELFF.